This T cell receptor beta chain stems from a study of blood T cell repertoires in COVID-19 (dated by TCRdb to between 2020 and 2021). With respect to the entire study: Samples from collaborators originated in the United States, Italy and Spain and spanned both the acute and convalescent phases of COVID-19. The prospective study material was composed of cDNA or gDNA derived from T cells, B-cell-depleted T cells, or PBMCs. Deeply sampled blood TCRbeta repertoires from subjects exposed to, actively infected with, or recovered from COVID-19 were included in the dataset. The repertoires were made available in a free public database intended to serve as a resource for research on the immune response to SARS-CoV-2. The samples were drawn from the first 160 participants of the ongoing ImmuneRACE study and from roughly 1,300 subjects provided by 6 global collaborators. Nearly every sample came with metadata listing a de-identified subject ID, COVID-19 status, age in years and sex. HLA class I and class II types, where available, came from metadata supplied by the sample provider rather than from assay-based typing.

V sheds 2 bases and J sheds 1 base, leaving 8 bases between their ends. The cysteine opens and the phenylalanine closes a CDR3 of 14 amino acids. This entry keeps only the CDR3 DNA: 42 bases, framed from base 1. The germline V gene (reference sequence) provides CDR1 MNHEY and CDR2 SMNVEV. The immunoSEQ Assay, a bias-controlled multiplex PCR, was used to amplify TCRbeta CDR3 regions from genomic DNA. In the authors' own workflow: The number of nucleated cells in each sample was estimated by amplification of reference gene primers within the assay. To quantify the absolute abundance of each unique TCRbeta CDR3 rearrangement, sequence reads were collapsed and filtered. Productive Simpson clonality was computed per sample as the square root of Simpson's diversity index over productive rearrangements. In TCRdb, the immuneACCESS table is reduced to in-frame sequences with V and J assigned. These tables do not hold every clone; where another copy was compared, an unresolved V gene accounts for under half, and the others remain unexplained. That table supplies the V and J calls and clone size; D and trimming were determined from the DNA. The table for this sample lists about 260,000 clones; approximately 91% of them were counted only once. The top ten constitute around 0.67% of the sample.

The collaborating institutions used their own protocols to collect whole blood in K2EDTA tubes. For TCRbeta analysis, collaborators shipped samples in one of three forms: frozen whole blood, isolated PBMCs, or DNA extracted from either of those sample types. Concerning this clone itself: Its binding antigen is unknown. No clone much larger than this one lies a single base away; base qualities are absent.

What the work shows at the level of the full study, not this receptor alone: Clinical and demographic metadata were provided uncurated, with the amount varying by source and participant.

This chain joins TRBV27 to TRBJ1-1; the D gene lacks a confident call. The TCR originated in a human donor in a cohort sampled during active COVID-19. Sequencing was carried out using peripheral blood. The CDR3: CASSLLSGNTEAFF. Read as DNA, the sequence is TGTGCCAGCAGTTTACTGTCAGGGAACACTGAAGCTTTCTTT.